This T cell receptor beta chain is from a study of radiotherapy plus CTLA-4 blockade in lung cancer. At the level of the study: Objective responses emerged in around a sixth of patients, and around 29% attained disease control. General study results and limits: Reportedly, early blood T cell clone dynamics best predicted response, with interferon-beta.

Of note for this clone: What it binds is unknown.

This CDR3 spans 14 amino acids. In germline, CDR1 is SGHDN, CDR2 FVKESK. The V and J ends lost 5 bases and 1 base respectively, with 9 bases between them. Assay used: immunoSEQ multiplex PCR; TCRdb lists only in-frame clones, some missing. The repertoire holds around 99,000 clones, 88% seen once, with 4.9% in the top ten. This chain uses TRBV14 with TRBJ2-1, with D uncertain. The sample consisted of peripheral blood, taken from a patient treated with radiotherapy plus ipilimumab. The sequence was obtained from a human donor with non-small cell lung cancer that progressed on radiotherapy plus ipilimumab. CDR3 sequence (DNA): TGTGCCAGCAGCAGACTTGAATCCTACAATGAGCAGTTCTTC. Its protein product is CASSRLESYNEQFF.